The rows below give T cell receptor beta chains drawn from one sample of a study of T cell repertoires in cytomegalovirus infection. TCRdb analysed the reads with MiXCR anew, one entry per CDR3 protein. The sample lists 700,000 to 950,000 distinct CDR3 sequences, 30% to 35% occurring once. These receptors lack a known antigen. This specimen consisted of cultured CD8+ T cells from PBMCs, obtained from culture after CMV antigen stimulation. These receptors were collected from a human donor in good health (CMV status not recorded). Some clones in this sample may be carry-over from other donors' samples. CDR3s include the opening cysteine and the closing phenylalanine or tryptophan. Each record gives: J gene, V gene, clone size, D gene, CDR3 protein, CDR3 DNA. D genes are given only for firm matches. Clone size is not always given. Where it is, it says once, few, many or a class for expanded clones.

TRBJ2-7 | TRBV7-9 | few | . | CASSPNGYEQYF | TGTGCCAGCAGTCCGAACGGCTACGAGCAGTACTTC
TRBJ1-6 | TRBV12-3/TRBV12-4 | . | TRBD1 | CASSSRKTGTNSPLHF | TGTGCCAGCAGTTCACGAAAGACAGGGACCAATTCACCCCTCCACTTT
TRBJ1-1 | TRBV7-9 | few | . | CASSLVGQMQNEAFF | TGTGCCAGCAGCTTAGTTGGACAAATGCAAAATGAAGCTTTCTTT
TRBJ2-2 | TRBV19 | . | . | CASSTDTNTGELFF | TGTGCCAGTAGTACGGACACTAACACCGGGGAGCTGTTTTTT
TRBJ2-1 | TRBV19 | few | TRBD2 | CASTELAGEIYEQFF | TGTGCCAGTACCGAACTAGCGGGGGAGATCTATGAGCAGTTCTTC
TRBJ1-2 | TRBV4-3 | few | . | CASSQVISGTRFGYTF | TGCGCCAGCAGCCAAGTAATATCAGGGACCCGCTTTGGCTACACCTTC
TRBJ2-7 | TRBV12-3/TRBV12-4 | few | . | CASSLAGYGEQYF | TGTGCCAGCAGTTTGGCAGGATACGGCGAGCAGTACTTC
TRBJ2-3 | TRBV14 | . | . | CASSQVPGRSTDTQYF | TGTGCCAGCAGCCAAGTCCCGGGACGAAGCACAGATACGCAGTATTTT
TRBJ2-1 | TRBV27 | few | TRBD2 | CASSRTSGEQFF | TGTGCCAGCAGTAGGACTAGCGGGGAGCAGTTCTTC
TRBJ1-5 | TRBV2 | . | TRBD1 | CAIPRTGDQPQHF | TGTGCTATTCCTCGGACAGGGGATCAGCCCCAGCATTTT
TRBJ2-1 | TRBV7-3 | few | . | CASSTWVDNEQFF | TGTGCCAGCAGCACGTGGGTGGACAATGAGCAGTTCTTC
TRBJ1-4 | TRBV27 | . | . | CASSPIDERNEKLFF | TGTGCCAGCAGTCCCATCGACGAACGAAATGAAAAACTGTTTTTT
TRBJ2-1 | TRBV12-5 | . | . | CASGLKNEQFF | TGTGCTAGTGGTTTGAAAAATGAGCAGTTCTTC
TRBJ1-1 | TRBV28 | . | . | CAGRDGNMNTEAFF | TGTGCCGGCCGGGACGGCAACATGAACACTGAAGCTTTCTTT
TRBJ2-3 | TRBV14 | . | . | CASSQEVWQGGLHGTDTQYF | TGTGCCAGCAGCCAAGAAGTCTGGCAGGGGGGCCTTCACGGCACAGATACGCAGTATTTT
TRBJ2-3 | TRBV12-3/TRBV12-4 | few | TRBD2 | CASSRTSAGTDTQYF | TGTGCCAGCAGCCGGACTAGCGCAGGAACAGATACGCAGTATTTT
TRBJ1-2 | TRBV6-5 | few | TRBD1 | CASSYSGTDGYTF | TGTGCCAGCAGTTACTCCGGGACAGATGGCTACACCTTC
TRBJ1-4 | TRBV6-2/TRBV6-3 | . | TRBD1 | CARDRAPNEKLFF | TGTGCCAGGGACAGGGCCCCAAATGAAAAACTGTTTTTT
TRBJ1-5 | TRBV6-2/TRBV6-3 | few | TRBD1 | CASSYSEGGFGQPQHF | TGTGCCAGCAGTTACTCGGAAGGGGGCTTTGGTCAGCCCCAGCATTTT
TRBJ2-3 | TRBV27 | . | . | CASSLIGGASTDTQYF | TGTGCCAGCAGTCTTATTGGCGGGGCTAGCACAGATACGCAGTATTTT
TRBJ2-7 | TRBV19 | . | . | CASSPGHGGYEQYF | TGTGCCAGTAGCCCCGGACACGGCGGCTACGAGCAGTACTTC
TRBJ2-7 | TRBV12-3/TRBV12-4 | . | . | CASSLAFYEQYF | TGTGCCAGCAGTTTAGCTTTCTACGAGCAGTACTTC
TRBJ2-5 | TRBV15 | . | . | CAAGGPVETQYF | TGTGCCGCCGGGGGGCCGGTGGAGACCCAGTACTTC
TRBJ2-1 | TRBV7-2 | many | . | CASSLGTTYNEQFF | TGTGCCAGCAGCTTAGGGACTACCTACAATGAGCAGTTCTTC